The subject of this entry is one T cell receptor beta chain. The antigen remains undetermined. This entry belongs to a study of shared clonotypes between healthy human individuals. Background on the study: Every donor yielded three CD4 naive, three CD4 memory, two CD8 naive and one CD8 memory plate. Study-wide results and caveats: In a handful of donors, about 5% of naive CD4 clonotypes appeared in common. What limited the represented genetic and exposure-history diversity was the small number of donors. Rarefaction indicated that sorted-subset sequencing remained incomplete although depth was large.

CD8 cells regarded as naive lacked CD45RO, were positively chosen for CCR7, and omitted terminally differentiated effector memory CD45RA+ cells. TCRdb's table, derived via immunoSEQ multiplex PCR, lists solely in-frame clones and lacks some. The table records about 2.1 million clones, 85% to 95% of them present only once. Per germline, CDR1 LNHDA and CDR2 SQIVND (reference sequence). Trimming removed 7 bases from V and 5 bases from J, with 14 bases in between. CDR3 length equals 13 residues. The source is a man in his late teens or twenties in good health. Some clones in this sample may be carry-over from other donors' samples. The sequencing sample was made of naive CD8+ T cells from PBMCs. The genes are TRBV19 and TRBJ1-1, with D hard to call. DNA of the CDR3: TGTGCCAGTACCACGGGAGGGTTGACTGAAGCTTTCTTT. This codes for CASTTGGLTEAFF.